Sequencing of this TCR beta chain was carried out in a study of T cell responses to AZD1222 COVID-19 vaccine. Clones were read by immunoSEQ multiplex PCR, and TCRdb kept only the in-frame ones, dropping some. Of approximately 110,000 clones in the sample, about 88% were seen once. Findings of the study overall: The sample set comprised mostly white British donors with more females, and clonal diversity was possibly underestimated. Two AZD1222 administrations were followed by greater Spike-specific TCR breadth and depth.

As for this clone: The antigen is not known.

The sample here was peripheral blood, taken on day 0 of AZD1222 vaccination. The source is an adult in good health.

CDR3 sequence: CASSFSRVNTEAFF. CDR3 in DNA: TGTGCCAGCAGTTTTTCACGGGTGAACACTGAAGCTTTCTTT. The J gene is TRBJ1-1, the V gene TRBV6-5; D ambiguous. The V end was cut by 4 bases, the J end by 0 bases, with 9 bases between. The germline gives CDR1 MNHEY, CDR2 SVGAGI. The CDR3 length is 14 residues.